This T cell receptor (beta chain) originates from a study of cytomegalovirus exposure and HLA in healthy donors. General study findings and limits: A missense variant in DCLRE1C was later tied to TCR beta V- and J-gene trimming.

The J segment lost 6 bases and the V segment lost 9 bases, leaving 9 bases of the junction unmatched. The CDR3 loop spans 12 amino acids. Germline values: CDR1 SGDLS, CDR2 YYNGEE. Vbeta (60) and Jbeta (13) primers were used in the PCR. Profiled with immunoSEQ multiplex PCR; TCRdb holds only in-frame clones, not every one. Of fewer than 70,000 clones listed, 73% are singletons. Details on this clone: The antigen remains undetermined.

Sequencing was carried out using PBMCs. The chain links TRBV9 to TRBJ2-7; 7 nucleotides match TRBD1. The TCR comes from a man aged 45-60 years in good health and CMV-seronegative. CDR3 sequence: CANPDRASEQYF. DNA of the CDR3: TGTGCCAACCCAGACAGGGCGAGCGAGCAGTACTTC.